The 23 T cell receptor beta chains given below trace back to one sample, sequenced in a study of blood T cell repertoires in COVID-19. Here immunoSEQ multiplex PCR was the method, and the copy in TCRdb shows in-frame clones only, minus some. The table shows some 240,000 clones, with 75% to 85% occurring only once. Sequencing was performed on peripheral blood. These receptors were obtained from a man aged 50-59 years with active or convalescent COVID-19.

In its sample, this clone was seen a few times. The rearrangement links TRBV11-2 to TRBJ1-6; no definite D call. V was cut by 3 bases and J by 0 bases, with 9 bases left in between. In germline, CDR1 is SGHAT, CDR2 FQNNGV. The CDR3 is 16 residues long. Written as DNA, the CDR3 is TGTGCCAGCAGCTTGGTAATGGCCTCCTATAATTCACCCCTCCACTTT. It translates to CASSLVMASYNSPLHF.

The CDR3 DNA sequence: TGTGCCAGCTCACCACCGATATCCGGGACAGGGCACGATGGCTACACCTTC. It is translated as CASSPPISGTGHDGYTF. This chain connects TRBV18 to TRBJ1-2, with 9 positions matching TRBD1. The CDR3 consists of 17 residues. CDR1 is KGHSH, CDR2 LQKENI, per germline. V lost 0 bases to trimming and J lost 6 bases; unmatched junction nucleotides: 11.

This sequence joins TRBV6-5 and TRBJ2-7; D unclear. This CDR3 spans 13 amino acids. Germline lookup yields CDR1 MNHEY and CDR2 SVGAGI. With 5 bases removed from V and 5 bases from J, the gap between germline ends came to 13 bases. The CDR3 here is CASSPGRWNEQYF. The CDR3 DNA reads TGTGCCAGCAGTCCCGGCAGGTGGAACGAGCAGTACTTC.

The chain joins TRBV29-1 to TRBJ2-1; possibly TRBD2 for D (5 bases). Trimming took 4 bases from V and 0 from J, leaving 19 bases between them. This CDR3 comprises 17 residues. Germline lookup yields CDR1 SQVTM and CDR2 ANQGSEA. The CDR3 coding sequence is TGCAGCGTTGCAGGAGGTGCCTTGATAGTCTCCTACAATGAGCAGTTCTTC. Translated, it gives CSVAGGALIVSYNEQFF.

This chain connects TRBV4-1 to TRBJ2-7; 7 bases agree with TRBD2. V dropped 0 bases and J dropped 4; count of bases not matched to a gene: 6. CDR1 and CDR2 from the germline V gene are MGHRA and YSYEKL. The CDR3 runs 15 residues. DNA for the CDR3: TGCGCCAGCAGCCAAGAAAGTCTAGCGGAGTACGAGCAGTACTTC. Its translation is CASSQESLAEYEQYF.

The count of this clone is one. The sample has other DNA sequences that encode this CDR3 too. This chain joins TRBV7-2 and TRBJ1-1; D perhaps matches TRBD1 (5 bases). This CDR3 has 13 residues. Germline values: CDR1 SGHTA, CDR2 FQGNSA. Trimming stripped 6 bases from V and 1 base from J, with 9 bases between. The DNA of the CDR3 is TGTGCCAGCAGTTCCCAGGGGAACACTGAAGCTTTCTTT. Residues: CASSSQGNTEAFF.

V usage is TRBV10-3 and J usage is TRBJ2-7; TRBD2 matches at 7 bases. V lost 3 bases and J lost 4; bases outside the gene matches: 6. The germline V gene has CDR1 ENHRY and CDR2 SYGVKD. This CDR3 is built from 14 residues. DNA of the CDR3: TGTGCCATCAGTGACCACGGAGCGGGGTACGAGCAGTACTTC. Its translation: CAISDHGAGYEQYF.

CDR3 sequence (DNA): TGTGCCAGCAGCTTGCTACCTAGCGGCCAATTCAAAACCTACGAGCAGTACTTC. It yields the protein CASSLLPSGQFKTYEQYF. This chain links TRBV5-4 with TRBJ2-7; 7 nucleotides align to TRBD2. Germline loops: CDR1 SGHNT, CDR2 YYREEE (reference sequence). This CDR3 has 18 residues. V lost 1 base to trimming and J lost 2 bases; unmatched junction nucleotides: 15.

This sequence joins TRBV28 and TRBJ1-2; possible D gene TRBD1, 5 bases. V shed 7 bases and J shed 1 base, with 19 bases lying between them. Germline V lookup: CDR1 MDHEN, CDR2 SYDVKM. This CDR3 comprises 16 residues. The CDR3 nucleotides are TGTGCCAGCACCTTTATACGACAGTCGAATAACTATGGCTACACCTTC. This sequence encodes CASTFIRQSNNYGYTF.

The chain has TRBV5-8 and TRBJ2-3; 10 nucleotides match TRBD1. The CDR3 has 15 residues. CDR1 and CDR2 from the germline V gene are SGHTS and YDEGEE. V was clipped by 5 bases and J by 5 bases; unmatched bases: 8. CDR3 DNA sequence: TGTGCCAGCAGTTCCCGGGACAGGGGAGGAGATACGCAGTATTTT. Translated, it gives CASSSRDRGGDTQYF.

On this clone: The same CDR3 is also encoded by other DNA sequences in this sample. The CDR3 coding sequence is TGTGCCAGCAGCTTAGGACGGGGTACAGATACGCAGTATTTT. This encodes CASSLGRGTDTQYF. J is TRBJ2-3 and V is TRBV7-3; weak D call: TRBD2 (5 bases). Germline CDR1 is SGHTA and CDR2 is FQGTGA. V lost 2 bases and J 3 bases, leaving 9 bases between the germline ends. CDR3 length equals 14 residues.

V gene TRBV7-2 combines with J gene TRBJ1-5; 7 bases fit TRBD1. Germline loops: CDR1 SGHTA, CDR2 FQGNSA. This CDR3 is built from 18 residues. With V trimmed by 5 bases and J by 0 bases, 13 bases remained unmatched. In DNA, the CDR3 is TGTGCCAGCAGCCGGGACAGCAATCAACCTTATAGCAATCAGCCCCAGCATTTT. This codes for CASSRDSNQPYSNQPQHF.

This chain uses TRBV19 with TRBJ1-2; 8 bases align to TRBD1. The J segment lost 8 bases and the V segment lost 6 bases, leaving 14 bases of the junction unmatched. In germline, CDR1 is LNHDA, CDR2 SQIVND (reference sequence). The CDR3 contains 15 residues. CDR3 sequence reads: CASSQTGVRTGGYTF. The DNA for the CDR3 is TGTGCCAGTAGCCAGACAGGGGTGAGGACAGGCGGCTACACCTTC.

V usage is TRBV7-2 and J usage is TRBJ2-7; 11 bases are shared with TRBD2. CDR1 is SGHTA and CDR2 is FQGNSA in the germline V gene. V lost 5 bases and J lost 4; bases outside the gene matches: 13. CDR3 length: 17 amino acids. The CDR3 spells CASSLHPTSGVSYEQYF. DNA of the CDR3: TGTGCCAGCAGCCTGCACCCGACTAGCGGGGTTTCTTACGAGCAGTACTTC. The variable domain in full, completed from reference TRBV7-2 and TRBJ2-7, reads GAGVSQSPSNKVTEKGKDVELRCDPISGHTALYWYRQSLGQGLEFLIYFQGNSAPDKSGLPSDRFSAERTGGSVSTLTIQRTQQEDSAVYLCASSLHPTSGVSYEQYFGPGTRLTVT.

Only a few counts were recorded for this clone. The gene calls are TRBV4-3 and TRBJ2-7; TRBD1 matches at 7 bases. Trimming at V came to 1 base and at J to 3 bases, leaving 6 bases not matched to a gene. This CDR3 has 15 residues. Per the germline V gene, CDR1 is LGHNA and CDR2 is YSLEER. The chain's CDR3 is CASSQGDRKDYEQYF. The CDR3 bases are TGCGCCAGCAGCCAAGGGGACAGAAAGGACTACGAGCAGTACTTC.

The CDR3 sequence: CASSLSLATDTQYF. The DNA of the CDR3 is TGTGCCAGCAGCTTATCTTTGGCCACAGATACGCAGTATTTT. The V gene is TRBV7-2, the J gene TRBJ2-3; D gene unclear. Trimming removed 2 bases at V and 2 bases at J, with 8 bases between. Germline CDR1 and CDR2: SGHTA and FQGNSA. This CDR3 has 14 amino acids.

The rearrangement links TRBV15 to TRBJ2-1, with a weak D call TRBD2 (6 bases). CDR3 size: 15 residues. V was pared by 0 bases and J by 2 bases, with 8 bases between. The germline gives CDR1 LNHNV, CDR2 YYDKDF (reference sequence). CDR3 DNA: TGTGCCACCAGCAGAGATGGAGGGGCCTACAATGAGCAGTTCTTC. This translates into CATSRDGGAYNEQFF.

The chain recombines TRBV27 with TRBJ2-3, with unresolved D. CDR3 length: 13 amino acids. V gave up 3 bases and J gave up 0 bases, with 4 bases separating them. Germline V gene sequence: CDR1 MNHEY, CDR2 SMNVEV (reference sequence). In DNA form, the CDR3 reads TGTGCCAGCAGTTTCTCCAGCACAGATACGCAGTATTTT. Translated: CASSFSSTDTQYF.

The genes are TRBV5-4 and TRBJ2-7, with D possibly being TRBD1 (5 bases). CDR3 size: 15 residues. V was clipped by 4 bases and J by 0 bases, with 14 bases between them. Germline lookup yields CDR1 SGHNT and CDR2 YYREEE (reference sequence). CDR3 DNA sequence: TGTGCCAGCAGCCCCTCAAGACAGAGCTCCTACGAGCAGTACTTC. Its protein product is CASSPSRQSSYEQYF.

V gene TRBV29-1 combines with J gene TRBJ2-1; the match to TRBD1 covers 9 bases. From germline, CDR1 is SQVTM and CDR2 ANQGSEA. J was trimmed by 7 bases and V by 7 bases; bases with no gene match: 11. The length of the CDR3 is 14 residues. The DNA of the CDR3 is TGCAGCGCCATGACAGGGGGGACTGGAAATGAGCAGTTCTTC. This codes for CSAMTGGTGNEQFF.

The CDR3 DNA follows: TGCGCCAGCAGCCAAGGGGCAGGGGCCTATGGCTACACCTTC. Translation gives CASSQGAGAYGYTF. The chain carries TRBV4-3 and TRBJ1-2, with a tentative D call TRBD1 (6 bases). Germline CDR1 LGHNA, CDR2 YSLEER. The CDR3 sequence is 14 residues long. V was clipped by 1 base and J by 4 bases, with 10 bases between them.

The chain combines TRBV7-9 with TRBJ2-1; TRBD1 might be the D (7 bases). The ends were cut back, 4 bases at V and 2 bases at J, with 9 bases in the middle. Germline lookup yields CDR1 SEHNR and CDR2 FQNEAQ (reference sequence). The CDR3 is 14 residues long. The DNA of the CDR3 is TGTGCCAGCAGCTCCAGGGGGGCCTACAATGAGCAGTTCTTC. This codes for CASSSRGAYNEQFF. The whole variable domain, filled in from reference TRBV7-9 and TRBJ2-1, reads DTGVSQNPRHKITKRGQNVTFRCDPISEHNRLYWYRQTLGQGPEFLTYFQNEAQLEKSRLLSDRFSAERPKGSFSTLEIQRTEQGDSAMYLCASSSRGAYNEQFFGPGTRLTVL.

This chain connects TRBV18 to TRBJ2-5, with a weak D call TRBD1 (5 bases). Deletions cut 0 bases from V and 0 bases from J, with 11 bases between. This CDR3 has 16 amino acids. Per germline, CDR1 KGHSH and CDR2 LQKENI. In nucleotides, the CDR3 is TGTGCCAGCTCACCACCGCTATCCAGGGACCAAGAGACCCAGTACTTC. Its protein is CASSPPLSRDQETQYF.